These 11 T cell receptor beta chains came from one sample sequenced in a study of blood T cell repertoires in COVID-19. Clones were read by immunoSEQ multiplex PCR, and TCRdb kept only the in-frame ones, dropping some. The sample shows 300,000 to 400,000 clones, over 75% of them seen only once. The sample comprised peripheral blood. The receptors here all came from a human donor in a cohort sampled during active COVID-19.

In its sample, this clone was seen a few times. J is TRBJ1-1 and V is TRBV5-1; D gene uncertain. V was clipped by 5 bases and J by 3 bases, with 8 bases between them. This CDR3 is built from 12 residues. Germline assignment: CDR1 SGHRS and CDR2 YFSETQ. The CDR3 loop reads CASSYTDTEAFF. In DNA, the CDR3 is TGCGCCAGCAGTTACACAGACACTGAAGCTTTCTTT.

The sample holds a few counts of this clone. The CDR3 nucleotides are TGTGCCAGCACCCCGGGAGGCAGGGAGAATTCACCCCTCCACTTT. It encodes CASTPGGRENSPLHF. The V call is TRBV21-1, the J call TRBJ1-6. TRBV21-1 is marked as a pseudogene. This CDR3 has 15 residues.

The J gene is TRBJ2-7, the V gene TRBV3-1 (or the pseudogene TRBV3-2); D not certain. The V end was cut by 0 bases, the J end by 5 bases, with 8 bases between. In germline, CDR1 is LGHDT, CDR2 YNNKEL (reference sequence). The CDR3 has 13 residues. CDR3: CASSQDSTDEQYF. CDR3 in DNA: TGTGCCAGCAGCCAAGACTCCACGGACGAGCAGTACTTC.

As for this clone: Different DNA sequences within this sample yield the same CDR3. This chain links TRBV7-9 with TRBJ2-2; D is possibly TRBD1 (5 bases). This CDR3 comprises 14 residues. Per the germline V gene, CDR1 is SEHNR and CDR2 is FQNEAQ (reference sequence). V was clipped by 5 bases and J by 1 base, with 8 bases between them. In DNA, the CDR3 is TGTGCCAGCAGCCTCACAGGGAACACCGGGGAGCTGTTTTTT. Amino acids: CASSLTGNTGELFF. The variable domain in full, completed from reference TRBV7-9 and TRBJ2-2, reads DTGVSQNPRHKITKRGQNVTFRCDPISEHNRLYWYRQTLGQGPEFLTYFQNEAQLEKSRLLSDRFSAERPKGSFSTLEIQRTEQGDSAMYLCASSLTGNTGELFFGEGSRLTVL.

The chain carries TRBV15 and TRBJ1-3; D ambiguous. The CDR3 spans 16 residues. CDR1 is LNHNV and CDR2 is YYDKDF in the germline V gene (reference sequence). The V and J ends lost 1 base and 9 bases respectively, with 19 bases between them. This CDR3 reads CATSRVGGLLRSTIYF. CDR3 DNA sequence: TGTGCCACCAGCAGAGTGGGAGGACTTCTTCGAAGCACCATATATTTT.

V and J are TRBV2 and TRBJ1-2; 12 nucleotides align to TRBD1. V gave up 2 bases and J gave up 3 bases; unmatched junction bases: 7. Germline V CDR1 and CDR2: SNHLY, FYNNEI. This CDR3 is 17 amino acids long. The CDR3 nucleotides are TGTGCCAGCAGTGAAAGGGACAGGGGGCAGCTAGACTATGGCTACACCTTC. The encoded protein is CASSERDRGQLDYGYTF. Full variable domain (missing parts from reference TRBV2 and TRBJ1-2): EPEVTQTPSHQVTQMGQEVILRCVPISNHLYFYWYRQILGQKVEFLVSFYNNEISEKSEIFDDQFSVERPDGSNFTLKIRSTKLEDSAMYFCASSERDRGQLDYGYTFGSGTRLTVV.

This chain connects TRBV5-5 to TRBJ2-2; D unclear. V was cut by 7 bases and J by 4 bases, with 8 bases left in between. Germline V gene sequence: CDR1 SGHKS, CDR2 YYEKEE (reference sequence). The CDR3 is 12 residues long. CDR3: CASSEPTGELFF. The CDR3 coding sequence is TGTGCCAGCTCCGAGCCCACCGGGGAGCTGTTTTTT.

The chain couples TRBV7-6 to TRBJ2-7, with D possibly TRBD1 on 5 matching bases. With 5 bases removed from V and 4 bases from J, the gap between germline ends came to 21 bases. CDR1 and CDR2 from the germline V gene are SGHVS and FNYEAQ. The CDR3 runs 16 residues. For the CDR3, the DNA is TGTGCCAGCAGCGACCTACAGGTCCGTTCTGGTTACGAGCAGTACTTC. This gives the protein CASSDLQVRSGYEQYF.

The chain employs TRBV27 and TRBJ1-5; D is uncertain. Trimming stripped 6 bases from V and 1 base from J, with 13 bases between. The CDR3 is 15 residues long. CDR1 and CDR2 from the germline V gene are MNHEY and SMNVEV (reference sequence). The CDR3 sequence: CASRLLDGSNQPQHF. As DNA, the CDR3 is TGTGCCAGCAGGCTCCTTGACGGGAGCAATCAGCCCCAGCATTTT.

The genes are TRBV7-8 and TRBJ2-2; D is undetermined. Germline V CDR1 and CDR2: SGHVS, FQNEAQ. V was cut by 1 base and J by 0 bases, with 3 bases left in between. The CDR3 spans 14 residues. CDR3 residues: CASSLGTNTGELFF. DNA for the CDR3: TGTGCCAGCAGCTTAGGTACGAACACCGGGGAGCTGTTTTTT.

This clone is a singleton in its sample. This chain links TRBV6-5 with TRBJ2-3; D might be TRBD2 (5 bases). V lost 5 bases and J 8 bases, leaving 8 bases between the germline ends. This CDR3 is 11 amino acids long. Germline V gene sequence: CDR1 MNHEY, CDR2 SVGAGI. CDR3 sequence: CASSLEGTQYF. Written as DNA, the CDR3 is TGTGCCAGCAGTCTCGAGGGTACGCAGTATTTT.